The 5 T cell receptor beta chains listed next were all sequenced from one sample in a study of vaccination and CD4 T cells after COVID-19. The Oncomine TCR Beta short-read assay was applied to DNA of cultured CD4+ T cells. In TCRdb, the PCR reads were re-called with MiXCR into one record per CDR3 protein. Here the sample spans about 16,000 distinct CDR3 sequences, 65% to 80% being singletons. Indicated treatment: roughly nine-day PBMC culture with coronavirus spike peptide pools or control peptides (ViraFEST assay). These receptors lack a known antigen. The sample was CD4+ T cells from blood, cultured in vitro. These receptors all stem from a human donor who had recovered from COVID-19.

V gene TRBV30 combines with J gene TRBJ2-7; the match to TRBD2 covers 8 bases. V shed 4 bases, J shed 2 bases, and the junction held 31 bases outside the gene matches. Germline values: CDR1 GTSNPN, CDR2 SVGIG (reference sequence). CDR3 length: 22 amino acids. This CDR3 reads CAWTQYGSVLGSGIWSTYEQYF. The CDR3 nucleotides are TGTGCCTGGACCCAGTACGGGTCAGTCCTAGGTAGCGGGATTTGGTCGACCTACGAGCAGTACTTC. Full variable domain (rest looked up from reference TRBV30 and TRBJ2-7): SQTIHQWPATLVQPVGSPLSLECTVEGTSNPNLYWYRQAAGRGLQLLFYSVGIGQISSEVPQNLSASRPQDRQFILSSKKLLLSDSGFYLCAWTQYGSVLGSGIWSTYEQYFGPGTRLTVT.

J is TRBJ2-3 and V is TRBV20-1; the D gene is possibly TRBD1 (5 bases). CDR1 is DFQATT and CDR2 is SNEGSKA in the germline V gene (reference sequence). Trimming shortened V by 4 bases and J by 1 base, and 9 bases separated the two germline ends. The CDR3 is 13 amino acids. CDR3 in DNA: TGCAGTGCTACAGGGAAGGGCACAGATACGCAGTATTTT. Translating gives CSATGKGTDTQYF.

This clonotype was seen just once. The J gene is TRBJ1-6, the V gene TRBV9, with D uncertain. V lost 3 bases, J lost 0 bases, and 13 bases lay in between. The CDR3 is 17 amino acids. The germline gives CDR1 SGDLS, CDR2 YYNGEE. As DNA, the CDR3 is TGTGCCAGCAGCGCCCGAATAAAGAGCTCCTATAATTCACCCCTCCACTTT. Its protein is CASSARIKSSYNSPLHF. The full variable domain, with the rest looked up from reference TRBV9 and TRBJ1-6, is DSGVTQTPKHLITATGQRVTLRCSPRSGDLSVYWYQQSLDQGLQFLIQYYNGEERAKGNILERFSAQQFPDLHSELNLSSLELGDSALYFCASSARIKSSYNSPLHFGNGTRLTVT.

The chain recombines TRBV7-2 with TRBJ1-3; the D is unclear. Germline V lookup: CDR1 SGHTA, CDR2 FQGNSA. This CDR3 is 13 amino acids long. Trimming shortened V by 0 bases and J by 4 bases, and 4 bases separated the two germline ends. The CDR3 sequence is CASSLAGGNTIYF. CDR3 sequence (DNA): TGTGCCAGCAGCTTAGCGGGGGGAAACACCATATATTTT. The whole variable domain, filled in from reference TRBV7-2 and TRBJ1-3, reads GAGVSQSPSNKVTEKGKDVELRCDPISGHTALYWYRQSLGQGLEFLIYFQGNSAPDKSGLPSDRFSAERTGGSVSTLTIQRTQQEDSAVYLCASSLAGGNTIYFGEGSWLTVV.

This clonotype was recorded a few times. CDR3 nucleotides: TGTGCCAGCAGTTCCCCCGGGACAGTTAATTCACCCCTCCACTTT. Amino acid sequence: CASSSPGTVNSPLHF. The chain is built from TRBV28 and TRBJ1-6; the match to TRBD1 covers 7 bases. Trimming took 4 bases from V and 6 from J; bases not matched to a gene: 6. This CDR3 comprises 15 residues. Germline lookup yields CDR1 MDHEN and CDR2 SYDVKM.